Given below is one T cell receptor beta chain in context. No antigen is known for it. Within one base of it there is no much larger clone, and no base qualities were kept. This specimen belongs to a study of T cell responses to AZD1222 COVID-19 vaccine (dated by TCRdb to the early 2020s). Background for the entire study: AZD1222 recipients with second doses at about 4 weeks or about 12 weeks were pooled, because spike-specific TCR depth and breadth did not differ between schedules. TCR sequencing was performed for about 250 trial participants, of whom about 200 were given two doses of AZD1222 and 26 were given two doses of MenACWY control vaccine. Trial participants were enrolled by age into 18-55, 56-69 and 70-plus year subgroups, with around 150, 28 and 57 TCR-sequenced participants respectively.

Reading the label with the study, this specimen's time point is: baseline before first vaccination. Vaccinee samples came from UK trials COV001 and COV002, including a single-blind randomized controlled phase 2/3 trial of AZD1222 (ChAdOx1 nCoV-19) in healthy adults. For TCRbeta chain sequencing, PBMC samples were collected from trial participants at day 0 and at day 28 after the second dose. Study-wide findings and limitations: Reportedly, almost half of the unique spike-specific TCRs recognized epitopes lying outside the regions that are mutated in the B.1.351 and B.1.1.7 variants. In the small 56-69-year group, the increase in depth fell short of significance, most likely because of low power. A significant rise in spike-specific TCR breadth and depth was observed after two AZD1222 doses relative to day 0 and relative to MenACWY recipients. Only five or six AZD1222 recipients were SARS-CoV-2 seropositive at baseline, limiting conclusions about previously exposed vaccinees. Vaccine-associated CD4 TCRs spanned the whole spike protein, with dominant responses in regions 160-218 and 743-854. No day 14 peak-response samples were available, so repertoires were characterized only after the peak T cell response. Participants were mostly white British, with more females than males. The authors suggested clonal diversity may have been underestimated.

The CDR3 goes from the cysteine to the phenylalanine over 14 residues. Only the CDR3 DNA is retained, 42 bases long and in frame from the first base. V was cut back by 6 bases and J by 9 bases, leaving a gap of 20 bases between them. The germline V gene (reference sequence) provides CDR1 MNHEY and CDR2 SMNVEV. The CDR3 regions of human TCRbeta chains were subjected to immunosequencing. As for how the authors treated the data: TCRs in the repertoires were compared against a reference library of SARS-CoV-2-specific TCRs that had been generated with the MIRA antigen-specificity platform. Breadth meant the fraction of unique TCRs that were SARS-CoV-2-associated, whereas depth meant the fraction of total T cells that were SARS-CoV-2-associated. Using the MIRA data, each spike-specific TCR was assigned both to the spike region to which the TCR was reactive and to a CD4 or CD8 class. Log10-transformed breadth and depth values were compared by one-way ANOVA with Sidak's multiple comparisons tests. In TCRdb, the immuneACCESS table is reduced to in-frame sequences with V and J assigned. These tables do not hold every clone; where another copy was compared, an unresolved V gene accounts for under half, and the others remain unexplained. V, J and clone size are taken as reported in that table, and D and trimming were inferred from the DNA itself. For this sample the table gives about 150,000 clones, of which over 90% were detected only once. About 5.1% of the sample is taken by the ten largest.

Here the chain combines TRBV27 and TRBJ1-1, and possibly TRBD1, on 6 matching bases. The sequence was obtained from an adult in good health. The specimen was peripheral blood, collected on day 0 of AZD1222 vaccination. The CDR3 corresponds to CASRKRDTRTQAFF. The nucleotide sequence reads TGTGCCAGCAGGAAACGGGACACCCGTACGCAAGCTTTCTTT.